Sequencing of this T cell receptor beta chain was carried out in a study of T cells in Graves' hyperthyroidism and ophthalmopathy. Germline V lookup: CDR1 MNHEY, CDR2 SMNVEV (reference sequence). Trimming removed 4 bases from V and 7 bases from J; junction bases left unmatched: 8. The CDR3 is made up of 14 amino acids. The table lists this clonotype with many counts. Its antigen is not identified. PBMCs were sourced from more than 7.5 ml fresh peripheral blood. Amplification targeted TCR beta CDR3 regions from RNA transcripts. An initial round of RT-PCR targeting the TCR CDR3 relied on the HTBI primer set. Via MiXCR, TCRdb re-called the multiplex PCR reads, giving one row per CDR3 protein. This sample yields about 300,000 distinct CDR3 sequences, of which roughly 19% are seen a single time; under 45% belongs to the top ten. Points from the study as a whole: Stable hyperthyroidism was told apart from ophthalmopathy by a model built on 13 V-J features.

The gene calls are TRBV27 and TRBJ2-7, with 9 nucleotides matching TRBD1. Sequenced input: blood. The TCR originated in a man in his fifties with Graves' ophthalmopathy. CDR3 DNA: TGTGCCAGCAGTTCCCGACAGGGGGTAGAAGAGCAGTACTTC. This translates into CASSSRQGVEEQYF.